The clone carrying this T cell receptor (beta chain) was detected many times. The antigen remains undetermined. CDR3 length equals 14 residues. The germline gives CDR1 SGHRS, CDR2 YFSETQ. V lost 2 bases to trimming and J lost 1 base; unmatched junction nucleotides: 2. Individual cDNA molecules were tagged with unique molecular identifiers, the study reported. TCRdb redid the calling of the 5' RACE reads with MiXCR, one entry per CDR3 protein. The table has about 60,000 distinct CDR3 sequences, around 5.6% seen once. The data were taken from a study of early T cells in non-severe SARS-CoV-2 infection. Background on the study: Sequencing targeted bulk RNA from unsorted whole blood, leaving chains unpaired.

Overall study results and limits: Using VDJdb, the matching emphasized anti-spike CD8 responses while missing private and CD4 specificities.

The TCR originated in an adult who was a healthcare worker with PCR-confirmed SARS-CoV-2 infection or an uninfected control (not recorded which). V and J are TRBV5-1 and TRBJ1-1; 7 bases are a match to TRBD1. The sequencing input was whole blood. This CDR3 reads CASSFGTENTEAFF. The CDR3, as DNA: TGCGCCAGCAGCTTTGGGACAGAGAACACTGAAGCTTTCTTT.